This entry is about one T cell receptor beta chain. Its antigen is still unknown. The data stem from a study of cytomegalovirus exposure and HLA in healthy donors. Findings of the study overall: CMV serostatus alone was available as immune exposure information. DRB1 had the most TCR associations and HLA-C the fewest, a later analysis found, with rates varying by HLA locus. It is likely that the observed cluster of highly shared sequence variants was a sequencing artifact.

The PCR made use of 60 Vbeta and 13 Jbeta primers. The table came from immunoSEQ multiplex PCR; TCRdb's copy has only in-frame clones and leaves some out. The sample lists more than 100,000 clones, around 77% seen once, with approximately 3.8% in the top ten. V shed 7 bases and J shed 0 bases, with 9 bases lying between them. Germline V gene lookup returns CDR1 SNHLY and CDR2 FYNNEI. The CDR3 has 13 amino acids. The chain has TRBV2 and TRBJ1-1; TRBD1 is a possible D gene (5 bases). The sequence derives from a man over 45 in good health and CMV-seropositive. The specimen sequenced was PBMCs. In DNA, the CDR3 is TGTGCCAGCATCCGGGACTTGAACACTGAAGCTTTCTTT. It is translated as CASIRDLNTEAFF.